This TCR beta chain was sequenced in a study of OX40 agonist ivuxolimab in advanced cancers. A few counts support this clone. This specimen includes other DNA sequences encoding the same CDR3. TCRdb keeps only in-frame clones here, not all; method: immunoSEQ multiplex PCR. The table shows approximately 81,000 clones, with more than 85% occurring only once. The receptor's source is an adult with an advanced solid tumor such as melanoma, head and neck, liver or kidney cancer. The specimen comprised CD4+ or CD8+ T cells sorted from blood, sampled in a trial of the OX40 agonist ivuxolimab.

The CDR3 loop is CASSRGDSYEQYF. CDR3 nucleotide sequence: TGCGCCAGCAGCAGGGGGGACTCCTACGAGCAGTACTTC. This chain uses TRBV5-1 with TRBJ2-7; either TRBD1 or TRBD2 may fit D (6 bases each). CDR3 length: 13 amino acids. V was trimmed by 4 bases and J by 0 bases, leaving 8 bases between them. In germline, CDR1 is SGHRS, CDR2 YFSETQ.